A selection of T cell receptor beta chains follows, all from one sample in a study of graft-versus-host responses after intestinal transplantation. Here immunoSEQ multiplex PCR was the method, and the copy in TCRdb shows in-frame clones only, minus some. This table holds some 90,000 clones, over 80% found once. Their antigen targets remain unknown. The material sequenced was unstimulated CD8+ T cells sorted from spleen or lymph node cells, taken before intestinal transplant. The receptors stem from a human donor who received an intestinal transplant. Both conserved end residues are part of each CDR3. Fields, in order: CDR3 protein, CDR3 length, V gene.

CDR3aa: CATSGAVSYNEQFF; len: 14; v_gene: TRBV27
CDR3aa: CASSTHRDSGANVLTF; len: 16; v_gene: TRBV19
CDR3aa: CASSDRDSYPYEQYF; len: 15; v_gene: TRBV18
CDR3aa: CASSPAVAGVAYDYGYTF; len: 18; v_gene: TRBV7-9
CDR3aa: CASTHWLAGGHNEQFF; len: 16; v_gene: TRBV27
CDR3aa: CASSLQGRSYEQYF; len: 14; v_gene: TRBV4-1
CDR3aa: CASSLGQGAGLDGYTF; len: 16; v_gene: TRBV28
CDR3aa: CASSVETGLRETNEKLFF; len: 18; v_gene: TRBV2
CDR3aa: CASSQRGPGELFF; len: 13; v_gene: TRBV9
CDR3aa: CASSLSSVSDNEQFF; len: 15; v_gene: TRBV5-6
CDR3aa: CAWRAQMNTEAFF; len: 13; v_gene: TRBV30
CDR3aa: CASSFQTGDYGYTF; len: 14; v_gene: TRBV13
CDR3aa: CASRGIAERSTDTQYF; len: 16; v_gene: TRBV2
CDR3aa: CASSSRGPNYGYTF; len: 14; v_gene: TRBV27
CDR3aa: CASSLGTGEKLFF; len: 13; v_gene: TRBV5-1
CDR3aa: CATSRDSLYEQYF; len: 13; v_gene: TRBV15
CDR3aa: CASSLQLPDTQYF; len: 13; v_gene: TRBV7-8
CDR3aa: CASAETGGLDSPLHF; len: 15; v_gene: TRBV28
CDR3aa: CASSPAVNTGELFF; len: 14; v_gene: TRBV4-1
CDR3aa: CASSLELSGSYNEQFF; len: 16; v_gene: TRBV7-6
CDR3aa: CASSPGQGGGNTIYF; len: 15; v_gene: TRBV19
CDR3aa: CASSFTYEQYF; len: 11; v_gene: TRBV7-9
CDR3aa: CASSVGDSSYEQYF; len: 14; v_gene: TRBV9
CDR3aa: CASSGRGYWTDTQYF; len: 15; v_gene: TRBV9
CDR3aa: CASSLVSPTGSGSPLHF; len: 17; v_gene: TRBV7-8
CDR3aa: CASTYGAHEQYF; len: 12; v_gene: TRBV7-9